Sequencing of this T cell receptor beta chain was carried out in a study of T cells in Graves' hyperthyroidism and ophthalmopathy. This clonotype has ten or more counts. Trimming cost V 2 bases and J 5 bases, with 13 bases left between them. The germline CDR1 and CDR2 sequences are MNHNS and SASEGT. The CDR3 spans 15 residues. There were TCR beta CDR3 regions amplified from RNA transcripts. During a first-round RT-PCR of the TCR CDR3, the HTBI primer set was used. In TCRdb, the multiplex PCR reads were re-called with MiXCR into one record per CDR3 protein. The repertoire holds around 440,000 distinct CDR3 sequences, with about 15% as singletons.

The V gene is TRBV6-1, the J gene TRBJ1-5; weak D call: TRBD1 (5 bases). This TCR derives from a woman aged 18-29 years with Graves' hyperthyroidism. The sample comprised blood. CDR3 in DNA: TGTGCCAGCAGTGAATCAGGGACCAATTATCAGCCCCAGCATTTT. Translated: CASSESGTNYQPQHF.